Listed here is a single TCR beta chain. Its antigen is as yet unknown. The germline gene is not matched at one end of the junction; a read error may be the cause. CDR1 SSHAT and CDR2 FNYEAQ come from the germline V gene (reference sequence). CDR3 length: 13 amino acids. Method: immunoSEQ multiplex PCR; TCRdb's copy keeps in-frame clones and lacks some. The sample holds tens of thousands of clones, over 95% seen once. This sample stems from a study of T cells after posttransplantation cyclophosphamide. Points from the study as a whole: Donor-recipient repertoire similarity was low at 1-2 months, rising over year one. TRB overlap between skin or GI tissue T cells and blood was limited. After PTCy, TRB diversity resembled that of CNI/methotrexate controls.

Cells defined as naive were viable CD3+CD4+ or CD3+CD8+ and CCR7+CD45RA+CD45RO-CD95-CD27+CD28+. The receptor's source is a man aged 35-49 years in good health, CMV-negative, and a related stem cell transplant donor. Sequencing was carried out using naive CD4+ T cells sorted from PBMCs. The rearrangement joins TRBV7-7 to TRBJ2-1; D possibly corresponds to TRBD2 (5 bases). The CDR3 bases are TGTGCTAGCAGCCCGCCGGGAAACAATGAGCAGTTCTTC. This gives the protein CASSPPGNNEQFF.